A selection of T cell receptor beta chains follows, all from one sample in a study of T cell clones after liver transplantation. Using immunoSEQ multiplex PCR, the repertoire was profiled, and TCRdb retains in-frame clones only, with some absent. This sample has around 100,000 clones, with under 90% found just once. This specimen was CD4+ T cells from blood, taken around 49 months after liver transplant. The receptor source for this set is a human patient who received a liver transplant. The graft donor may be the source of some T cells. Each CDR3 is given with its conserved first and last residue. Each record gives: J gene, V gene, D gene, CDR3 length, clone size, CDR3 protein, CDR3 DNA. D genes are given only for firm matches. Clone size, where shown, is once, few, many, or a class for clones that have expanded.

j_gene: TRBJ2-5; v_gene: TRBV5-1; d_gene: -; len: 14; abundance: -; CDR3aa: CASSLGRKQETQYF; CDR3nt: TGCGCCAGCAGCTTGGGACGGAAACAAGAGACCCAGTACTTC
j_gene: TRBJ1-5; v_gene: TRBV15; d_gene: -; len: 15; abundance: -; CDR3aa: CATSRELGLFQPQHF; CDR3nt: TGTGCCACCAGCAGAGAGCTTGGTTTGTTTCAGCCCCAGCATTTT
j_gene: TRBJ2-5; v_gene: TRBV5-1; d_gene: -; len: 12; abundance: few; CDR3aa: CASSLGSGTQYF; CDR3nt: TGCGCCAGCAGCTTGGGATCGGGGACCCAGTACTTC
j_gene: TRBJ1-1; v_gene: TRBV5-6; d_gene: -; len: 14; abundance: -; CDR3aa: CASLKTAAHTEAFF; CDR3nt: TGTGCCAGCTTAAAGACAGCAGCCCACACTGAAGCTTTCTTT
j_gene: TRBJ1-2; v_gene: TRBV27; d_gene: TRBD1; len: 14; abundance: -; CDR3aa: CATMPLGQIYGYTF; CDR3nt: TGTGCCACCATGCCCCTGGGACAGATCTATGGCTACACCTTC
j_gene: TRBJ2-7; v_gene: TRBV29-1; d_gene: -; len: 13; abundance: once; CDR3aa: CSVEGPTALGQYF; CDR3nt: TGCAGCGTTGAAGGACCGACCGCATTGGGGCAGTACTTC
j_gene: TRBJ1-2; v_gene: TRBV2; d_gene: TRBD1; len: 15; abundance: -; CDR3aa: CASNAQGTARYGYTF; CDR3nt: TGTGCCAGCAACGCACAGGGGACGGCGAGGTATGGCTACACCTTC
j_gene: TRBJ2-1; v_gene: TRBV7-9; d_gene: TRBD2; len: 14; abundance: -; CDR3aa: CASSPTSGVWEQFF; CDR3nt: TGTGCCAGCAGCCCAACTAGCGGGGTATGGGAGCAGTTCTTC
j_gene: TRBJ2-5; v_gene: TRBV19; d_gene: TRBD2; len: 13; abundance: -; CDR3aa: CASGGGLTETQYF; CDR3nt: TGTGCCAGCGGCGGGGGGCTAACAGAGACCCAGTACTTC
j_gene: TRBJ2-3; v_gene: TRBV27; d_gene: -; len: 13; abundance: -; CDR3aa: CASSFGGTDTQYF; CDR3nt: TGTGCCAGCAGTTTTGGGGGAACAGATACGCAGTATTTT
j_gene: TRBJ1-1; v_gene: TRBV7-3; d_gene: -; len: 13; abundance: -; CDR3aa: CASSTSVATEAFF; CDR3nt: TGTGCCAGCAGCACCAGTGTTGCCACTGAAGCTTTCTTT
j_gene: TRBJ2-2; v_gene: TRBV5-1; d_gene: -; len: 14; abundance: -; CDR3aa: CASSSPANTGELFF; CDR3nt: TGCGCCAGCAGCTCACCTGCGAACACCGGGGAGCTGTTTTTT
j_gene: TRBJ2-7; v_gene: TRBV7-2; d_gene: -; len: 15; abundance: -; CDR3aa: CASSLDRLSSYEQYF; CDR3nt: TGTGCCAGCAGCTTAGACAGGCTAAGCTCCTACGAGCAGTACTTC
j_gene: TRBJ1-6; v_gene: TRBV7-2; d_gene: -; len: 12; abundance: few; CDR3aa: CASSLRNSPLHF; CDR3nt: TGTGCCAGCAGCTTACGGAATTCACCCCTCCACTTT
j_gene: TRBJ2-7; v_gene: TRBV30; d_gene: TRBD1; len: 15; abundance: once; CDR3aa: CAWSNSGQPPYEQYF; CDR3nt: TGTGCCTGGAGTAATTCGGGACAGCCTCCCTACGAGCAGTACTTC
j_gene: TRBJ2-3; v_gene: TRBV7-9; d_gene: -; len: 16; abundance: -; CDR3aa: CASSPLGASLPDTQYF; CDR3nt: TGTGCCAGCAGCCCCCTTGGGGCGAGTTTGCCAGATACGCAGTATTTT
j_gene: TRBJ1-6; v_gene: TRBV5-4; d_gene: -; len: 12; abundance: -; CDR3aa: CASSPYNSPLHF; CDR3nt: TGTGCCAGCAGCCCCTATAATTCACCCCTCCACTTT
j_gene: TRBJ1-5; v_gene: TRBV19; d_gene: -; len: 20; abundance: -; CDR3aa: CAKPVVLVDLEVESNQPQHF; CDR3nt: TGTGCCAAACCAGTAGTGCTCGTGGACCTGGAGGTGGAAAGCAATCAGCCCCAGCATTTT
j_gene: TRBJ2-1; v_gene: TRBV28; d_gene: -; len: 13; abundance: -; CDR3aa: CASSLGGSLGILF; CDR3nt: TGTGCCAGCAGTCTCGGGGGTAGTCTTGGGATTCTCTTC
j_gene: TRBJ1-1; v_gene: TRBV7-2; d_gene: -; len: 14; abundance: once; CDR3aa: CASSLASTRKEAFF; CDR3nt: TGTGCCAGCAGCTTAGCCTCTACGCGAAAAGAAGCTTTCTTT
j_gene: TRBJ2-5; v_gene: TRBV7-9; d_gene: TRBD1; len: 16; abundance: -; CDR3aa: CASSSIRQGARETQYF; CDR3nt: TGTGCCAGCAGCTCGATACGACAGGGGGCGCGAGAGACCCAGTACTTC